This is a list of T cell receptor beta chains from one sample in a study of T cell responses to AZD1222 COVID-19 vaccine. The protocol was immunoSEQ multiplex PCR, while the TCRdb copy is restricted to in-frame clones and leaves out a portion. The sample includes about 84,000 clones, approximately 83% of them seen just once. Sequenced here: peripheral blood, sampled 28 days after the second AZD1222 dose. Receptors originate from an adult who received the AZD1222 COVID-19 vaccine. Both conserved end residues are trimmed from each CDR3. The D gene is left open where the match is weak.

TRBV5-6	TRBJ1-2	-	11	ASSPLLNYGYT
TRBV12-5	TRBJ2-1	-	12	ASGLDQGYNEQF
TRBV5-8	TRBJ2-1	TRBD1	13	ASSLGDSSYNEQF
TRBV18	TRBJ2-3	-	12	ASSPAAGTDTQY
TRBV7-2	TRBJ2-7	-	12	ASSFFRESNEQY
TRBV12-5	TRBJ2-5	TRBD2	14	ASGFGTSANLETQY
TRBV3-1/TRBV3-2	TRBJ2-7	TRBD2	14	ASSPGTSGGKYEQY
TRBV30	TRBJ2-2	-	11	AWSVYLPGELF
TRBV6-5	TRBJ1-5	-	12	ASSYDQSSQSQH
TRBV3-1/TRBV3-2	TRBJ2-2	-	14	ASSRLTISNTGELF
TRBV5-4	TRBJ1-1	TRBD1	14	ASSLEVGQMNTEAF
TRBV28	TRBJ1-5	-	14	ASRRRTQAFNQPQH
TRBV11-2	TRBJ1-2	-	13	ASSLEQDRPLGYT
TRBV18	TRBJ2-2	TRBD1	12	ASSPTGATGELF
TRBV6-6	TRBJ2-1	-	14	ASSYSLPGAGNEQF
TRBV12-5	TRBJ2-3	TRBD2	13	ASGLKGLNTDTQY
TRBV5-1	TRBJ2-6	-	13	ASSISLGGANVLT
TRBV6-2/TRBV6-3	TRBJ2-1	TRBD2	14	ASSPRLAGGPGEQF
TRBV28	TRBJ2-1	-	13	ASFPPDQTVNEQF
TRBV14	TRBJ1-2	-	13	ASRPHGGAAYGYT
TRBV2	TRBJ2-5	-	10	ASLIVGTAQY
TRBV6-2/TRBV6-3	TRBJ2-2	-	14	ASSLRSVGGPGELF